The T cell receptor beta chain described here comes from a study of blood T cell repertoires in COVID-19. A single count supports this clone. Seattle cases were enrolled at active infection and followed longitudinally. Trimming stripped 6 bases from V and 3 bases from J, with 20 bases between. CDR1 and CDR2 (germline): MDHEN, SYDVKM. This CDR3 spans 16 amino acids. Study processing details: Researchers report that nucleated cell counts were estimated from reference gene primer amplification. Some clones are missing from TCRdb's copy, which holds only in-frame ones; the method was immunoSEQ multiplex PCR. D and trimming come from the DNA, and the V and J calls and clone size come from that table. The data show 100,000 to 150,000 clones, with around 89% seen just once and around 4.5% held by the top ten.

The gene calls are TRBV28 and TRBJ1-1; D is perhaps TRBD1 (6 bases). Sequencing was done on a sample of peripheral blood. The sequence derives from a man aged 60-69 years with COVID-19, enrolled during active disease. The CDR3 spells CASRIIGNRVYTEAFF. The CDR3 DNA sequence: TGTGCCAGCAGAATTATCGGCAACAGGGTCTACACTGAAGCTTTCTTT. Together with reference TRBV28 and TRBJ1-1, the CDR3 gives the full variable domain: DVKVTQSSRYLVKRTGEKVFLECVQDMDHENMFWYRQDPGLGLRLIYFSYDVKMKEKGDIPEGYSVSREKKERFSLILESASTNQTSMYLCASRIIGNRVYTEAFFGQGTRLTVV.